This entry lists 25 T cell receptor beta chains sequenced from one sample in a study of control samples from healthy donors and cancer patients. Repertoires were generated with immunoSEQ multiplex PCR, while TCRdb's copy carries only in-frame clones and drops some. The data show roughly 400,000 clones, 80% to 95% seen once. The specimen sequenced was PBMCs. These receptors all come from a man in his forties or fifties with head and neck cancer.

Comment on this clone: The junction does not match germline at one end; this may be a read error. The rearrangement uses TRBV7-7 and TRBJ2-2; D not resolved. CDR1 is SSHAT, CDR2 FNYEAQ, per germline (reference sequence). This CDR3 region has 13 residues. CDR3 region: CASSPLTTGELFF. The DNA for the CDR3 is TGTGCTAGCAGCCCTTTGACCACCGGGGAGCTGTTTTTT.

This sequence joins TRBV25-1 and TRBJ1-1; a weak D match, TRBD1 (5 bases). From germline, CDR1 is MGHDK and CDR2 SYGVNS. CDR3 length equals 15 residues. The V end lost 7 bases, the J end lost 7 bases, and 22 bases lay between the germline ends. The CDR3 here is CASIPVEGAGDEAFF. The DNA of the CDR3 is TGTGCCAGCATCCCTGTTGAAGGGGCGGGAGATGAAGCTTTCTTT.

The CDR3: CASSLGGELYGNEQYF. The CDR3 nucleotides are TGTGCCAGTAGCCTAGGGGGCGAGTTATACGGCAACGAGCAGTACTTC. V gene TRBV19 combines with J gene TRBJ2-7, with 7 bases aligning to TRBD1. The CDR3 contains 16 residues. Per the germline V gene, CDR1 is LNHDA and CDR2 is SQIVND (reference sequence). After removal of 6 bases from V and 5 bases from J, the junction contained 16 bases not matched to a gene. Full variable domain (remainder filled in from reference TRBV19 and TRBJ2-7): DGGITQSPKYLFRKEGQNVTLSCEQNLNHDAMYWYRQDPGQGLRLIYYSQIVNDFQKGDIAEGYSVSREKKESFPLTVTSAQKNPTAFYLCASSLGGELYGNEQYFGPGTRLTVT.

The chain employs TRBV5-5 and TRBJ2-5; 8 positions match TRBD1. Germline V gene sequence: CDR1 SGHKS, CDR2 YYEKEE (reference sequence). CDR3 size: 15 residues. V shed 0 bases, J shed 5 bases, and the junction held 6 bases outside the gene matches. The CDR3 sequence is CASSLAAGGRETQYF. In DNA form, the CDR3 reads TGTGCCAGCAGCTTGGCGGCAGGGGGCCGGGAGACCCAGTACTTC.

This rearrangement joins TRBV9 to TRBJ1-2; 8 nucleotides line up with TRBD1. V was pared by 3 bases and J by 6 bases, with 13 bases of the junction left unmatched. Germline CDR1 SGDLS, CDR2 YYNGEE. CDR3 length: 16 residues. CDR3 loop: CASSASSSGQGDGYTF. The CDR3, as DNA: TGTGCCAGCAGCGCGTCGTCGTCTGGACAGGGAGATGGCTACACCTTC.

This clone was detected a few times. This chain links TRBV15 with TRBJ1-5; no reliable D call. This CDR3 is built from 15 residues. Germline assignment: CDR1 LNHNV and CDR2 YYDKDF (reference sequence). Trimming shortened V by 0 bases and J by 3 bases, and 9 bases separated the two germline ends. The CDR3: CATSRDERNNQPQHF. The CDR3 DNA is TGTGCCACCAGCAGAGATGAGCGGAACAATCAGCCCCAGCATTTT.

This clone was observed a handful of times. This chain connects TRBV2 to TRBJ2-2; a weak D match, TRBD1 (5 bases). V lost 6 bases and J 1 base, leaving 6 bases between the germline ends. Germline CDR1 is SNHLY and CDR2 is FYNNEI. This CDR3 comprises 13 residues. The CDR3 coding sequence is TGTGCCAGCAGGACAGAGAACACCGGGGAGCTGTTTTTT. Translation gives CASRTENTGELFF.

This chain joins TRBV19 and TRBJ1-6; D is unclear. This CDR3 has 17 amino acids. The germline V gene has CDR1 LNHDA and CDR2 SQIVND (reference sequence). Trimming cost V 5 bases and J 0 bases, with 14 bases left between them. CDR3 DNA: TGTGCCAGTAGTCCGCGGACCTTAAGCTCCTATAATTCACCCCTCCACTTT. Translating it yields CASSPRTLSSYNSPLHF.

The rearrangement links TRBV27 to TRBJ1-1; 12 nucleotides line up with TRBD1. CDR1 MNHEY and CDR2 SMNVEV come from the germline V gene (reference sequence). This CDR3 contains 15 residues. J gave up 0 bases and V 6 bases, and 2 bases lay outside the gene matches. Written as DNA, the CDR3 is TGTGCCAGCAGCGGGACAGGGGGCATGAACACTGAAGCTTTCTTT. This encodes CASSGTGGMNTEAFF.

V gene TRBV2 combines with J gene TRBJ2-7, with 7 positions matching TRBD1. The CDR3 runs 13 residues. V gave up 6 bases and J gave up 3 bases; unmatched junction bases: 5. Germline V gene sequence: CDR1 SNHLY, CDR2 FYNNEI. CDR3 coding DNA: TGTGCCAGCAGACCAACAGGGGTCTACGAGCAGTACTTC. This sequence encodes CASRPTGVYEQYF.

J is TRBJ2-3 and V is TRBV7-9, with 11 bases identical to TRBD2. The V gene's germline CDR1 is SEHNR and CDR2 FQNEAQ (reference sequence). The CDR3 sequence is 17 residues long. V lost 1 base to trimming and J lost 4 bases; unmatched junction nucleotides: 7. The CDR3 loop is CASSLVASGGKPDTQYF. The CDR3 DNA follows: TGTGCCAGCAGCTTAGTGGCTAGCGGGGGGAAGCCAGATACGCAGTATTTT.

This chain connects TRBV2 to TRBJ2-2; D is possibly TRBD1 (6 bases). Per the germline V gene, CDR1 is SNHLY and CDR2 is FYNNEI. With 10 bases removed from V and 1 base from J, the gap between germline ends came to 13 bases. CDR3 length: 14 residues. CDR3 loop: CAISWGLNTGELFF. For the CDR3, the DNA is TGTGCCATTTCATGGGGGCTGAACACCGGGGAGCTGTTTTTT.

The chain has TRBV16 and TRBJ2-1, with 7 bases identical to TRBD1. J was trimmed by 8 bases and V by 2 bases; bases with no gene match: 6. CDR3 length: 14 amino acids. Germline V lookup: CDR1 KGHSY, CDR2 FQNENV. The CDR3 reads CASSQRGRAHEQFF. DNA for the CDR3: TGTGCCAGCAGCCAAAGGGGGCGGGCGCATGAGCAGTTCTTC.

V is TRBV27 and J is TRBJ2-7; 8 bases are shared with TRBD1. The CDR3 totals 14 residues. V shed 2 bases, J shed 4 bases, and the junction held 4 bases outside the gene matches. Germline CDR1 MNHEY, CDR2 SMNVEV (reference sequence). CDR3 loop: CASSLRTGYYEQYF. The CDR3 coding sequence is TGTGCCAGCAGTTTAAGGACAGGGTATTACGAGCAGTACTTC.

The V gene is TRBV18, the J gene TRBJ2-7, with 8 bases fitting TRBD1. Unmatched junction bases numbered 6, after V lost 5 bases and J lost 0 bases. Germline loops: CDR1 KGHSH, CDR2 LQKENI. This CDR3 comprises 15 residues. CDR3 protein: CASSASGTGSYEQYF. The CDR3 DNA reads TGTGCCAGCTCAGCGTCCGGGACAGGCTCCTACGAGCAGTACTTC.

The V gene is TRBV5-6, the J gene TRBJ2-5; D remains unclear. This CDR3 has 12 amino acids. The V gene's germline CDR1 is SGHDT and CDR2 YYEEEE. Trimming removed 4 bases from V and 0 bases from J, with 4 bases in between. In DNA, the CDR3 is TGTGCCAGCAGCCTGTACCAAGAGACCCAGTACTTC. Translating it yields CASSLYQETQYF. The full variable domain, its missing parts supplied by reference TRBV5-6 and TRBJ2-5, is DAGVTQSPTHLIKTRGQQVTLRCSPKSGHDTVSWYQQALGQGPQFIFQYYEEEERQRGNFPDRFSGHQFPNYSSELNVNALLLGDSALYLCASSLYQETQYFGPGTRLLVL.

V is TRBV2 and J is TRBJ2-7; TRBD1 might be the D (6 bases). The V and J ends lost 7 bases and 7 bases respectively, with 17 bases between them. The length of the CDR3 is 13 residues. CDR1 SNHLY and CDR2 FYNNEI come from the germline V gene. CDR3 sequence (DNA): TGTGCCAGCATTTGGACACCAAGGGGGGAGCAGTACTTC. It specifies CASIWTPRGEQYF. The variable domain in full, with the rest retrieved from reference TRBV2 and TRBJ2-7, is EPEVTQTPSHQVTQMGQEVILRCVPISNHLYFYWYRQILGQKVEFLVSFYNNEISEKSEIFDDQFSVERPDGSNFTLKIRSTKLEDSAMYFCASIWTPRGEQYFGPGTRLTVT.

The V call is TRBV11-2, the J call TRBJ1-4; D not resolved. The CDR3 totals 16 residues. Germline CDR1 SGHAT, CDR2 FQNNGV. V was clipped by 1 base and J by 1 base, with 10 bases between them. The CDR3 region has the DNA TGTGCCAGCAGCTTAGTGAGGGCAGAAACTAATGAAAAACTGTTTTTT. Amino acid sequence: CASSLVRAETNEKLFF. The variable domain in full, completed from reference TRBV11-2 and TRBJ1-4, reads EAGVAQSPRYKIIEKRQSVAFWCNPISGHATLYWYQQILGQGPKLLIQFQNNGVVDDSQLPKDRFSAERLKGVDSTLKIQPAKLEDSAVYLCASSLVRAETNEKLFFGSGTQLSVL.

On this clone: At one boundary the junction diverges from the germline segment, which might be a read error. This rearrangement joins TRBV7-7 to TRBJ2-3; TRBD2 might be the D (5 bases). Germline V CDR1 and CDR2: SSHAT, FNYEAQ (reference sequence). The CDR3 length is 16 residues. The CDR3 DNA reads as TGTGCTAGCAGCTCAAGGACTCGATCTAGCACAGATACGCAGTATTTT. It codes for CASSSRTRSSTDTQYF.

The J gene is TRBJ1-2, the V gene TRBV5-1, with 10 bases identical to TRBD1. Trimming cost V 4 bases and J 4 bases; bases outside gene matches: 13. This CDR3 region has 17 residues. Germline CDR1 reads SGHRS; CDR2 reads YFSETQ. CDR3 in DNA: TGCGCCAGCAGCAATTTTAGGGGGGACAGGGGAAGCTATGGCTACACCTTC. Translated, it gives CASSNFRGDRGSYGYTF.

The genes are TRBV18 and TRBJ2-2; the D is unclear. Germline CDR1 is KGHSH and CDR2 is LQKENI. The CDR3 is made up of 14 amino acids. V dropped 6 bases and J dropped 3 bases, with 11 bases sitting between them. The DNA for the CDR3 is TGTGCCAGCTCGTTTAACAGTGACACCGGGGAGCTGTTTTTT. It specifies CASSFNSDTGELFF.

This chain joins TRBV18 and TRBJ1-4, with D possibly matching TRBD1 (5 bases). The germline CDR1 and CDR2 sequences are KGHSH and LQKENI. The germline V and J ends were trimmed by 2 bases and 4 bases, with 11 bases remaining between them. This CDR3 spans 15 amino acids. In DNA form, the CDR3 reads TGTGCCAGCTCACCAGGGGGATCCAGTAATGAAAAACTGTTTTTT. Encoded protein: CASSPGGSSNEKLFF.

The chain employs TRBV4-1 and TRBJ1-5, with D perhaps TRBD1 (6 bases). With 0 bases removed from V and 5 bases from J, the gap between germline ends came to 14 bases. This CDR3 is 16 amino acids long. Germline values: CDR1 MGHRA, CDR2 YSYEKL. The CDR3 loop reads CASSQDGRGGYQPQHF. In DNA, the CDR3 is TGCGCCAGCAGCCAAGATGGCAGGGGAGGGTATCAGCCCCAGCATTTT.

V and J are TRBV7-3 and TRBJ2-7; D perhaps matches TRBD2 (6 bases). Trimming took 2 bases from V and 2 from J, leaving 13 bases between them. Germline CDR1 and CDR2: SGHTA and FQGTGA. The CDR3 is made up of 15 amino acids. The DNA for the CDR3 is TGTGCCAGCAGCTTACTCGTCGGGGGACCCTACGAGCAGTACTTC. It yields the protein CASSLLVGGPYEQYF.

The CDR3 DNA follows: TGTGCCAGCAGCTTAAATCGTCAAGCAAGTGGCTCTGGAAACACCATATATTTT. Translation: CASSLNRQASGSGNTIYF. The chain recombines TRBV11-2 with TRBJ1-3; D gene ambiguous. Germline CDR1 and CDR2: SGHAT and FQNNGV. Trimming removed 2 bases at V and 0 bases at J, with 17 bases between. The CDR3 spans 18 residues.